Listed here are 11 T cell receptor beta chains from one sample, sequenced in a study of OX40 agonist ivuxolimab in advanced cancers. Data came from immunoSEQ multiplex PCR; TCRdb stores just in-frame clones and leaves some out. This table has approximately 70,000 clones, more than 75% appearing once. Sequenced material: CD4+ or CD8+ T cells sorted from blood, taken in a trial of the OX40 agonist ivuxolimab. The origin of the receptors is an adult with an advanced solid tumor such as melanoma, head and neck, liver or kidney cancer.

This chain connects TRBV6-5 to TRBJ2-2, with a weak D call TRBD1 (6 bases). The V gene lost 6 bases and the J gene lost 5 bases, with 16 bases spanning the gap. CDR1 MNHEY and CDR2 SVGAGI come from the germline V gene. This CDR3 has 15 amino acids. The CDR3 DNA sequence: TGTGCCAGCAGGACTGGACAGCTTCGGACCGGGGAGCTGTTTTTT. This encodes CASRTGQLRTGELFF.

This chain links TRBV6-1 with TRBJ2-3; weak D call: TRBD1 (6 bases). The CDR3 extends over 16 amino acids. Between the trimmed V and J ends, which lost 0 bases and 2 bases, there was a span of 12 bases. Germline-derived CDR1 and CDR2 are MNHNS and SASEGT. The CDR3 bases are TGTGCCAGCAGTGAAGCCCGGGACACCTTCACAGATACGCAGTATTTT. It specifies CASSEARDTFTDTQYF.

The genes are TRBV4-1 and TRBJ2-7; perhaps D is TRBD1 or TRBD2 (5 bases each). Looked up from germline, CDR1 is MGHRA and CDR2 is YSYEKL. Trimming left V 5 bases short and J 5 bases short, with 19 bases between. The CDR3 extends over 15 amino acids. The CDR3 DNA follows: TGCGCCAGCAGCTCACAGGAACACGGGGCGAACGAGCAGTACTTC. Residues: CASSSQEHGANEQYF.

This clone was observed a handful of times. The chain couples TRBV13 to TRBJ1-1, with 7 bases that match TRBD1. The V segment lost 3 bases and the J segment 3 bases; nucleotides outside the gene matches: 4. CDR1 is PRHDT, CDR2 FYEKMQ, per germline (reference sequence). CDR3 length: 14 residues. CDR3: CASSFKGAYTEAFF. CDR3 nucleotides: TGTGCCAGCAGCTTCAAGGGGGCGTACACTGAAGCTTTCTTT.

This sequence joins TRBV19 and TRBJ2-1, with D tentatively TRBD2 (5 bases). Between the trimmed V and J ends, which lost 0 bases and 2 bases, there was a span of 11 bases. The CDR3 is 16 residues long. Per germline, CDR1 LNHDA and CDR2 SQIVND (reference sequence). In DNA form, the CDR3 reads TGTGCCAGTAGTATAGATAGCCTCGGGACCTACAATGAGCAGTTCTTC. Its protein is CASSIDSLGTYNEQFF.

Only a few counts were recorded for this clone. At one of its ends the junction is not consistent with the germline gene, which may arise from a read error. The J gene is TRBJ1-1, the V gene TRBV20-1; D might be TRBD1 (6 bases). Germline V gene sequence: CDR1 DFQATT, CDR2 SNEGSKA (reference sequence). The CDR3 spans 9 residues. CDR3 sequence (DNA): TGCAGTGCTAGCGGACAGCCGACCTTT. Translation: CSASGQPTF.

The genes are TRBV20-1 and TRBJ2-1; D remains ambiguous. Germline loops: CDR1 DFQATT, CDR2 SNEGSKA (reference sequence). V lost 8 bases, J lost 6 bases, and 8 bases lay in between. The CDR3 is 10 amino acids. CDR3 coding DNA: TGCAGTAAAGGAGTCAATGAGCAGTTCTTC. This encodes CSKGVNEQFF.

The chain is built from TRBV5-6 and TRBJ1-2; TRBD1 aligns across 8 bases. Germline CDR1 and CDR2: SGHDT and YYEEEE. J was trimmed by 0 bases and V by 5 bases; bases with no gene match: 3. CDR3 length: 14 residues. The CDR3 DNA sequence: TGTGCCAGCAGGAGACAGGGGTCTAACTATGGCTACACCTTC. Amino acids: CASRRQGSNYGYTF.

The rearrangement joins TRBV2 to TRBJ1-2, with D possibly TRBD1 on 5 matching bases. From germline, CDR1 is SNHLY and CDR2 FYNNEI. The CDR3 is made up of 13 amino acids. Trimming took off 6 bases at V and 8 bases at J, with 16 bases between the two ends. The CDR3 sequence is CASRALSWDGYTF. Written as DNA, the CDR3 is TGTGCCAGCAGGGCCCTTTCTTGGGACGGCTACACCTTC.

Turning to this clone: Additional DNA sequences in this sample encode the identical CDR3. The chain uses TRBV15 and TRBJ2-5; 8 bases align to TRBD1. Germline trimming cut 3 bases from V and 5 bases from J; bases unmatched to any gene: 8. This CDR3 is built from 15 residues. Germline CDR1 is LNHNV and CDR2 is YYDKDF (reference sequence). In DNA form, the CDR3 reads TGTGCCACCAGCAGGCCAGACAGGGGACGGGAGACCCAGTACTTC. It translates to CATSRPDRGRETQYF. Based on the CDR3 plus reference TRBV15 and TRBJ2-5, the full variable domain is DAMVIQNPRYQVTQFGKPVTLSCSQTLNHNVMYWYQQKSSQAPKLLFHYYDKDFNNEADTPDNFQSRRPNTSFCFLDIRSPGLGDTAMYLCATSRPDRGRETQYFGPGTRLLVL.

This chain connects TRBV5-6 to TRBJ2-7; 8 bases line up with TRBD1. The CDR3 is made up of 14 amino acids. V dropped 4 bases and J dropped 2; count of bases not matched to a gene: 5. Per germline, CDR1 SGHDT and CDR2 YYEEEE. CDR3 sequence reads: CASSISTGAYEQYF. In DNA, the CDR3 is TGTGCCAGCAGCATCTCGACAGGGGCCTACGAGCAGTACTTC.